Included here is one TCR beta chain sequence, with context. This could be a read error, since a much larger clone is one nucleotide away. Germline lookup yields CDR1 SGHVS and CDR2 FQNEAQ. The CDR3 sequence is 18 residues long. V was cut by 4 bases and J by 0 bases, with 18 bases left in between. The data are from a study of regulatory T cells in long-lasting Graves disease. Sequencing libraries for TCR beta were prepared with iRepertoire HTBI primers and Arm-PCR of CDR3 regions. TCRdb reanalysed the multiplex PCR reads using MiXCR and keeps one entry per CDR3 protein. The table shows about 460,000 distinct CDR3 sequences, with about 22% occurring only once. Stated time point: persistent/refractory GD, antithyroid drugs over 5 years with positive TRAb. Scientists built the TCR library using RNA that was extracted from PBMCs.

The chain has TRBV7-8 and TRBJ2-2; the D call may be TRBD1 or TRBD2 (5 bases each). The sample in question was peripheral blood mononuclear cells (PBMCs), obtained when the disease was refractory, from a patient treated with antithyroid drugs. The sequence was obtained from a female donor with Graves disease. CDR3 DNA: TGTGCCAGCAGCTCCGCCTTCGGGACCGTCGCGAACACCGGGGAGCTGTTTTTT. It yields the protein CASSSAFGTVANTGELFF.